This record covers a single T cell receptor (beta chain). This clonotype was seen repeatedly, ten times or more. Its antigen is still unknown. There are no base qualities to consult, and no much larger clone falls within one base. This entry belongs to a study of T cell repertoires in cytomegalovirus infection (dated by TCRdb to 2018 to 2020). Regarding the research as a whole: The HLA type of each donor mattered for the analysis, because public TCR beta signatures pointed to carriage of CMV infection along with the matching HLA type.

CDR1 and CDR2 are drawn from the germline V gene: SGHTA, FQGNSA. From cysteine to phenylalanine, the CDR3 is 14 amino acids long. This entry keeps only the CDR3 DNA: 42 bases, framed from base 1. At the junction V is shortened by 7 bases and J by 0 bases, with 10 bases in between. Broad study findings and their caveats: In the ex vivo response, HLA-C-restricted CMV-specific TCR beta clonotypes were dominant, and in two of eight donors the single most frequent clonotype came from this HLA-C-restricted group. Carriers of CMV infection plus the relevant HLA type were discriminated by the cumulative frequency of public TCR beta family members in the study cohort and in an independent roughly 320-donor cohort.

These reads were obtained on an Illumina HiSeq 1500. The public reads were reanalyzed by TCRdb: fastp trimming at Q25, MiXCR alignment, in-frame beta chains only. Merged by CDR3 protein, the rows form single entries marked with the most common genes and DNA. This sample comprises almost 500,000 distinct CDR3 sequences, 11% of them detected only once. Of the sample, approximately 10% is held by the ten largest clones. The origin of this receptor is a human donor in good health (CMV status not recorded). Some clones in this sample may be carry-over from other donors' samples. The chain links TRBV7-2 with TRBJ1-3; the D region possibly corresponds to TRBD1 (5 bases align). Sequenced input: PBMCs. The DNA sequence is TGTGCCAGCAACCAGGGTTTCTCTGGAAACACCATATATTTT. The resulting protein is CASNQGFSGNTIYF.